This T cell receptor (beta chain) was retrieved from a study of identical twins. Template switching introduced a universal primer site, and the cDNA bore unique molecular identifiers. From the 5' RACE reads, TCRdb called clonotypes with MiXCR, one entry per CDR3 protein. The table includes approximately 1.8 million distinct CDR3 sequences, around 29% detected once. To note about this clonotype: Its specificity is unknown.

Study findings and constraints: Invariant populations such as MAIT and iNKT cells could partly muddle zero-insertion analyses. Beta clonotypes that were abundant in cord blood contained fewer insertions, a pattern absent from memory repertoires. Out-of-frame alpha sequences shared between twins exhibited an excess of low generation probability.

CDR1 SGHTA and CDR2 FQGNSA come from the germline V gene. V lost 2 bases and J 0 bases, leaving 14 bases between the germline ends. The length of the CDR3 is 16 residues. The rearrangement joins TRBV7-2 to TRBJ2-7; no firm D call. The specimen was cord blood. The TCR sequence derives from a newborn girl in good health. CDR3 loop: CASSLLGETSSYEQYF. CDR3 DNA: TGTGCCAGCAGCTTATTGGGCGAGACAAGCTCCTACGAGCAGTACTTC.